This T cell receptor beta chain emerged from a study of CD8+CD57+ T cells in acquired aplastic anemia. Notes on the study in general: Statistical testing detected no significant gap in CD8+ Simpson's diversity between patients and controls.

The germline CDR1 and CDR2 sequences are SGHVS and FQNEAQ. CDR3 length equals 13 residues. TCR beta VDJ and CDR3 profiles were obtained from a genomic DNA template. Using its own MiXCR run on the reads, TCRdb lists one record per CDR3 protein. The sample lists around 190,000 distinct CDR3 sequences, approximately 48% occurring once. Flow cytometry had shown expanded CD8+CD57+ cells in the patients chosen for sequencing. As to this clonotype: Its antigen is unidentified.

Specimen: sorted CD4+, CD8+, or CD8+CD57+ T cells (not recorded which) from PBMCs. The V call is TRBV7-8, the J call TRBJ2-5; perhaps TRBD1 as D (6 bases). This clonotype was sampled from a human donor with aplastic anemia. The CDR3 DNA reads TGTGCTACTGGTTGGGACAAGGCCGAGACCCAGTACTTC. As protein: CATGWDKAETQYF.